A single sample is the source of the 8 T cell receptor beta chains below, sequenced in a study of naive and memory T cell subsets. Adult healthy volunteers gave 2.5 ml peripheral blood for whole-blood RNA. Alpha and beta constant region primers primed reverse transcription for blood and skin samples. TCRdb analysed the 5' RACE reads with MiXCR anew, one entry per CDR3 protein. Among about 22,000 distinct CDR3 sequences listed, around 4.2% were seen once. The source of these receptors is a male donor in good health.

This clonotype was picked up many times. The gene calls are TRBV7-9 and TRBJ2-1; TRBD1 matches at 9 bases. The V gene end was trimmed by 0 bases and the J gene end by 6 bases; junction bases not matched to a gene: 6. Germline V CDR1 and CDR2: SEHNR, FQNEAQ (reference sequence). This CDR3 spans 16 amino acids. In nucleotides, the CDR3 is TGTGCCAGCAGCTTAGCCGGGACAGGGACAGTCAATGAGCAGTTCTTC. Translation: CASSLAGTGTVNEQFF.

In this sample, this clonotype turned up many times. This chain joins TRBV7-9 and TRBJ1-4; D is ambiguous. Germline assignment: CDR1 SEHNR and CDR2 FQNEAQ (reference sequence). The CDR3 extends over 13 amino acids. Trimming removed 2 bases at V and 8 bases at J, with 9 bases between. CDR3 DNA sequence: TGTGCCAGCAGCTTATCGGCGGGAGAAAAACTGTTTTTT. It specifies CASSLSAGEKLFF.

This clonotype was observed many times. The chain is built from TRBV6-2 or TRBV6-3 and TRBJ2-7, with D hard to call. Germline CDR1 and CDR2: MNHEY and SVGEGT. This CDR3 region has 13 residues. Trimming left V 6 bases short and J 0 bases short, with 9 bases between. CDR3 nucleotide sequence: TGTGCCAGCAGAGGGTCAAGCTCCTACGAGCAGTACTTC. It translates to CASRGSSSYEQYF.

This clonotype was observed at least ten times. V usage is TRBV6-5 and J usage is TRBJ2-3; the D is unclear. Germline-derived CDR1 and CDR2 are MNHEY and SVGAGI. V was trimmed by 5 bases and J by 0 bases, leaving 12 bases between them. The CDR3 runs to 15 residues. The CDR3 sequence is CASSTHFGSTDTQYF. CDR3 DNA sequence: TGTGCCAGCAGTACCCATTTCGGGAGCACAGATACGCAGTATTTT.

In its sample, this clonotype was seen many times. This chain joins TRBV28 and TRBJ2-5, with 7 bases matching TRBD1. CDR1 MDHEN and CDR2 SYDVKM come from the germline V gene. The CDR3 consists of 16 residues. V dropped 5 bases and J dropped 7; count of bases not matched to a gene: 16. CDR3 amino acids: CASSPTTTQGMGTQYF. The DNA for the CDR3 is TGTGCCAGCAGTCCTACGACAACACAGGGGATGGGGACCCAGTACTTC.

This clonotype has a handful of counts. The junction departs from the called germline gene at one end, perhaps through a read error. The chain employs TRBV29-1 and TRBJ1-2, with D unresolved. Germline V gene lookup returns CDR1 SQVTM and CDR2 ANQGSEA. The CDR3 spans 12 residues. The CDR3 nucleotides are TGCAGCGTTGAATTCAGTCACTATGGCGACACCTTC. Amino acids: CSVEFSHYGDTF.

This clonotype was detected ten times or more. This chain connects TRBV11-2 to TRBJ2-3; 8 bases line up with TRBD2. Trimming took 9 bases from V and 6 from J; bases not matched to a gene: 8. The CDR3 is made up of 13 amino acids. CDR1 SGHAT and CDR2 FQNNGV come from the germline V gene. The CDR3 region is CASAGGDLDTQYF. Written as DNA, the CDR3 is TGTGCCAGTGCGGGGGGAGATTTGGATACGCAGTATTTT.

This clonotype was picked up many times. The DNA of the CDR3 is TGTGCCAGCAGTTTCGGGCAGACAAGATATAATTCACCCCTCCACTTT. Encoded protein: CASSFGQTRYNSPLHF. The chain employs TRBV6-5 and TRBJ1-6; unclear D gene. The CDR3 loop spans 16 amino acids. From germline, CDR1 is MNHEY and CDR2 SVGAGI. Trimming took off 4 bases at V and 4 bases at J, with 14 bases between the two ends.